These 5 T cell receptor beta chains originate from one sample sequenced in a study of early stage breast cancer tumors. Sequencing was performed with immunoSEQ multiplex PCR; in TCRdb, only in-frame clones are kept and a portion is missing. The sample includes some 58,000 clones, about three quarters seen only once; the top ten take 3% to 4%. Sequencing was carried out using blood. These receptors were taken from a person aged 25 to 45 with breast cancer.

CDR3: CASSDGSRAFF. In DNA form, the CDR3 reads TGTGCCAGCAGCGATGGCAGTCGAGCTTTCTTT. V gene TRBV9 combines with J gene TRBJ1-1; no firm D call. The CDR3 covers 11 residues. Germline assignment: CDR1 SGDLS and CDR2 YYNGEE. Trimming took 3 bases from V and 10 from J, leaving 10 bases between them.

The chain uses TRBV30 and TRBJ2-2; D is uncertain. CDR3 length: 15 amino acids. Germline loops: CDR1 GTSNPN, CDR2 SVGIG (reference sequence). Trimming pared 3 bases from V and 1 base from J, leaving 12 bases between. The CDR3 protein is CAWRRNPENTGELFF. CDR3 nucleotides: TGTGCCTGGAGACGAAACCCGGAGAACACCGGGGAGCTGTTTTTT.

CDR3 nucleotide sequence: TGTGCCAGCTCACCAGGGTCACTTCGAGCGGGGGGGATTCAGTACTTC. It codes for CASSPGSLRAGGIQYF. The chain recombines TRBV18 with TRBJ2-4, with 10 bases that match TRBD2. The CDR3 extends over 16 amino acids. With 2 bases clipped from V and 10 bases from J, the junction kept 11 bases outside the gene matches. The germline V gene has CDR1 KGHSH and CDR2 LQKENI.

The rearrangement links TRBV27 to TRBJ2-7, with 8 bases identical to TRBD1. V shed 6 bases, J shed 3 bases, and the junction held 16 bases outside the gene matches. CDR3 length: 17 residues. Germline CDR1 is MNHEY and CDR2 is SMNVEV (reference sequence). This chain's CDR3 is CASREDRIGQGIYEQYF. The DNA for the CDR3 is TGTGCCAGCAGGGAAGATCGAATCGGACAGGGTATCTACGAGCAGTACTTC.

The gene calls are TRBV19 and TRBJ1-2; 7 bases are a match to TRBD1. Germline V gives CDR1 LNHDA, CDR2 SQIVND (reference sequence). CDR3 size: 18 residues. The ends lost 6 bases at V and 0 bases at J; junction bases unmatched: 16. The CDR3 DNA reads as TGTGCCAGTAGGACCCCTGCGGGACAGATAATAGCTAACTATGGCTACACCTTC. Amino acid sequence: CASRTPAGQIIANYGYTF. The whole variable domain, remainder taken from reference TRBV19 and TRBJ1-2, is DGGITQSPKYLFRKEGQNVTLSCEQNLNHDAMYWYRQDPGQGLRLIYYSQIVNDFQKGDIAEGYSVSREKKESFPLTVTSAQKNPTAFYLCASRTPAGQIIANYGYTFGSGTRLTVV.